The T cell receptor (beta chain) described here comes from a study of blood T cell repertoires in COVID-19. The wider study: Sample material is recorded as cDNA or gDNA derived from T cells, B-cell-depleted T cells, or PBMCs.

V was trimmed by 0 bases and J by 6 bases, leaving 20 bases between them. The CDR3 length is 17 residues. CDR1 and CDR2 (germline): LGHNA, YNFKEQ. The table came from immunoSEQ multiplex PCR; TCRdb's copy has only in-frame clones and leaves some out. The top ten hold approximately 7% of the sample, which has about 230,000 clones, roughly 84% seen once. This clone was seen only once. The chain recombines TRBV4-2 with TRBJ1-2; D may be TRBD1 (6 bases). Sequencing used peripheral blood. The clonotype originates from a woman between 50 and 59 years old with acute or convalescent COVID-19. CDR3 amino acids: CASSQDRGGRGFNGYTF. Here the CDR3 DNA reads TGTGCCAGCAGCCAAGATCGGGGGGGGCGAGGGTTCAATGGCTACACCTTC.